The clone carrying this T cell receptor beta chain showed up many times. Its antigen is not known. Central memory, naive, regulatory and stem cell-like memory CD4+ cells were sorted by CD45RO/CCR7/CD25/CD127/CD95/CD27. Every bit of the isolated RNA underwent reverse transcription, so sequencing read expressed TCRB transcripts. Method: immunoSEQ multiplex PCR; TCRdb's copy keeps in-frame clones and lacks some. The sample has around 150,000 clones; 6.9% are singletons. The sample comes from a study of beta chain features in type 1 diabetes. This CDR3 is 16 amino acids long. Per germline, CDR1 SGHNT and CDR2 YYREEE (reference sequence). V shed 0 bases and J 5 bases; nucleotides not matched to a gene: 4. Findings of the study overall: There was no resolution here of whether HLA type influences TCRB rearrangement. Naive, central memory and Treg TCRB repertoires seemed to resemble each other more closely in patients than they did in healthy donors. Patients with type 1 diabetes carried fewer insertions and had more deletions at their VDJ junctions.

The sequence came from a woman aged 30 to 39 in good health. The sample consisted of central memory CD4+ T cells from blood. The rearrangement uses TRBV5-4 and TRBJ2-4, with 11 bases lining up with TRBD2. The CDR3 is CASSLDPSGRQNIQYF. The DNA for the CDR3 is TGTGCCAGCAGCTTGGATCCTAGCGGGAGGCAAAACATTCAGTACTTC.